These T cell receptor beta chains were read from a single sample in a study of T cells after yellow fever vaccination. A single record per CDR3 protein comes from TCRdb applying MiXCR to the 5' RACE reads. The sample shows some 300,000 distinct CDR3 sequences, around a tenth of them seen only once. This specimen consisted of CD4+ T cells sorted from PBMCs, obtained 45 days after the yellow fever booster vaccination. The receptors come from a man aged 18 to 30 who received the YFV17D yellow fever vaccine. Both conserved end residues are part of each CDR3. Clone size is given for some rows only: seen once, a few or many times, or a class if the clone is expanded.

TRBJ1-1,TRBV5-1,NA,CASTTGGLNTEAFF
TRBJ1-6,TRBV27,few,CASSYYNSPLHF
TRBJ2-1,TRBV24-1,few,CATSVGHSSYNEQFF
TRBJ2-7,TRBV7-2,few,CASSLTGYEQYF
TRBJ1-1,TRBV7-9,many,CASSGGQMNTEAFF
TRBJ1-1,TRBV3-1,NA,CASSRRPGQGAEAFF
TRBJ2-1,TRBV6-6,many,CASSYLSTSSYNEQFF
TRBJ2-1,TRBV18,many,CASSPFHVEQFF
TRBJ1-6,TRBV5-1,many,CASSSRGNSPLHF
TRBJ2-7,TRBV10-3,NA,CAISERLAGDSYEQYF
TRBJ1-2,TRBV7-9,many,CASSVGRLEGYTF
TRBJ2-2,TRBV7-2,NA,CASSLRGGWATGELFF
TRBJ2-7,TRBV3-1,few,CASSQTSYEQYF
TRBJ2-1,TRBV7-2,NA,CASSFLGSGDEQFF
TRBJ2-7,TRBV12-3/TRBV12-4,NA,CASSLGRVGYEQYF
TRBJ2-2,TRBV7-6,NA,CASSQRDPLTTGELFF
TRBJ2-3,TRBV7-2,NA,CASSLPGTSGTQYF
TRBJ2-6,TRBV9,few,CASSVVESGANVLTF
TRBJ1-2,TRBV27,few,CASSSLQGPLSYGYTF
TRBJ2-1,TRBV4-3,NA,CASSQDVNRGFSYNEQFF
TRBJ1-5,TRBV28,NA,CASSLGQGINQPQHF
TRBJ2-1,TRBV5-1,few,CASSLGVLDSYNEQFF
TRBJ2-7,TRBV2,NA,CASRSRRGFTYEQYF
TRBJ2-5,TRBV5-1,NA,CASEGPSGQETQYF
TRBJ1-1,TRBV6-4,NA,CASSDGEGFEAFF
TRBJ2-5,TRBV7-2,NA,CASSSLRTSGGPRETQYF